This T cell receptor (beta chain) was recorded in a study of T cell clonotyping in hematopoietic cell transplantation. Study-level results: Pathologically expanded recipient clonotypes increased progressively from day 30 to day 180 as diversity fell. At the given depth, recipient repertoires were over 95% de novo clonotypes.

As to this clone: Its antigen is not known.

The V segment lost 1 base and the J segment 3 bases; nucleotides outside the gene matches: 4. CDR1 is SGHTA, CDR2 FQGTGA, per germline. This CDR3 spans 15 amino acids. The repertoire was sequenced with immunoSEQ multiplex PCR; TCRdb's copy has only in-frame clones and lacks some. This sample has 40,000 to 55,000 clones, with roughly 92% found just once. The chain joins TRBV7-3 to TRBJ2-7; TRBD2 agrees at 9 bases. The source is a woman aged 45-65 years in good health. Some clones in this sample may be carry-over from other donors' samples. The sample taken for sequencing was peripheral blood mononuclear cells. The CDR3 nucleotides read TGTGCCAGCAGCTTAATTAGCGGGGGAGACTACGAGCAGTACTTC. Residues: CASSLISGGDYEQYF.